These 16 T cell receptor beta chains originate from one sample sequenced in a study of blood T cell repertoires in COVID-19. Clones were sequenced by immunoSEQ multiplex PCR, and TCRdb holds only the in-frame ones, with some missing. The table records approximately 230,000 clones, 80% to 90% of them present only once. Sequences were obtained from peripheral blood. These receptors all come from an older man with acute or convalescent COVID-19.

On this clone: Other DNA sequences from this sample encode an identical CDR3 as well. The chain joins TRBV19 to TRBJ1-1; a weak D match, TRBD1 (6 bases). Trimming pared 6 bases from V and 1 base from J, leaving 9 bases between. The CDR3 totals 13 residues. Germline V CDR1 and CDR2: LNHDA, SQIVND (reference sequence). CDR3 region: CASSLTGNTEAFF. CDR3 nucleotide sequence: TGTGCCAGTAGCTTGACAGGGAACACTGAAGCTTTCTTT.

The V gene is TRBV2, the J gene TRBJ2-7; 7 nucleotides line up with TRBD1. Germline CDR1 and CDR2: SNHLY and FYNNEI. The CDR3 length is 13 residues. The V gene end was trimmed by 8 bases and the J gene end by 0 bases; junction bases not matched to a gene: 4. The DNA for the CDR3 is TGTGCCAGCCTCCGGGACAGCTCCTACGAGCAGTACTTC. Amino acids: CASLRDSSYEQYF.

The chain couples TRBV6-2 or TRBV6-3 to TRBJ2-2; D is unresolved. The CDR3 consists of 14 residues. V lost 1 base and J lost 6, with 9 bases in between. Germline V gene lookup returns CDR1 MNHEY and CDR2 SVGEGT. The CDR3 region is CASSYLQSAGELFF. The CDR3 coding sequence is TGTGCCAGCAGTTACTTACAGTCGGCCGGGGAGCTGTTTTTT.

The rearrangement links TRBV19 to TRBJ2-3; D gene ambiguous. CDR1 LNHDA and CDR2 SQIVND come from the germline V gene (reference sequence). Trimming pared 1 base from V and 4 bases from J, leaving 12 bases between. CDR3 length: 15 residues. CDR3 DNA: TGTGCCAGTAGTATAGGGCGGTTTTGGGCAGATACGCAGTATTTT. Protein: CASSIGRFWADTQYF.

As for this clone: Other DNA sequences of this sample code for an identical CDR3. In DNA form, the CDR3 reads TGTGCCAGCAGTTCAGGACTGCCTAGCACAGATACGCAGTATTTT. Translated: CASSSGLPSTDTQYF. This chain joins TRBV28 and TRBJ2-3, with D possibly TRBD2 on 5 matching bases. CDR1 MDHEN and CDR2 SYDVKM come from the germline V gene. The length of the CDR3 is 15 residues. V was pared by 4 bases and J by 0 bases, with 11 bases between.

The chain combines TRBV2 with TRBJ2-1, with D tentatively TRBD1 (5 bases). The ends were cut back, 9 bases at V and 1 base at J, with 7 bases in the middle. CDR1 and CDR2 from the germline V gene are SNHLY and FYNNEI. CDR3 length: 12 amino acids. The CDR3 protein is CASSGSYNEQFF. DNA for the CDR3: TGTGCCAGTTCAGGGTCCTACAATGAGCAGTTCTTC.

The chain couples TRBV5-1 to TRBJ2-1, with D possibly being TRBD1 (6 bases). The ends were cut back, 0 bases at V and 7 bases at J, with 14 bases in the middle. CDR3 length equals 15 residues. Germline CDR1 is SGHRS and CDR2 is YFSETQ. CDR3 sequence reads: CASSLGDTLGNEQFF. Written as DNA, the CDR3 is TGCGCCAGCAGCTTGGGGGACACACTGGGGAATGAGCAGTTCTTC.

The chain recombines TRBV20-1 with TRBJ1-2; tentatively, D is TRBD1 (5 bases). This CDR3 has 11 amino acids. With 6 bases removed from V and 8 bases from J, the gap between germline ends came to 13 bases. Germline V gene sequence: CDR1 DFQATT, CDR2 SNEGSKA (reference sequence). The CDR3 nucleotides read TGCAGTGCCCACGGGGGGGACGGCTACACCTTC. Protein sequence: CSAHGGDGYTF.

The J gene is TRBJ1-2, the V gene TRBV18; D unclear. The CDR3 loop spans 15 amino acids. The V end lost 2 bases, the J end lost 6 bases, and 16 bases lay between the germline ends. Germline CDR1 and CDR2: KGHSH and LQKENI. CDR3 nucleotide sequence: TGTGCCAGCTCACCAATCACAACCCCCATAAATGGCTACACCTTC. Its translation is CASSPITTPINGYTF.

This sequence joins TRBV15 and TRBJ1-1, with D uncertain. V lost 5 bases and J 0 bases, leaving 7 bases between the germline ends. The CDR3 is 13 residues long. Looked up from germline, CDR1 is LNHNV and CDR2 is YYDKDF (reference sequence). The CDR3 reads CATSWRMNTEAFF. CDR3 in DNA: TGTGCCACCAGCTGGAGGATGAACACTGAAGCTTTCTTT.

The V gene is TRBV5-1, the J gene TRBJ2-2; no reliable D call. The V gene lost 0 bases and the J gene lost 5 bases, with 14 bases spanning the gap. From germline, CDR1 is SGHRS and CDR2 YFSETQ. The CDR3 has 16 residues. This CDR3 reads CASSLGLSVRTGELFF. The CDR3 nucleotides are TGCGCCAGCAGCTTGGGACTCTCCGTAAGGACCGGGGAGCTGTTTTTT.

The chain employs TRBV7-2 and TRBJ1-4, with D maybe TRBD1 (5 bases). CDR1 SGHTA and CDR2 FQGNSA come from the germline V gene. The CDR3 is 14 amino acids. V lost 4 bases and J 4 bases, leaving 10 bases between the germline ends. As DNA, the CDR3 is TGTGCCAGCAGCTCCGCAGGGCTTAATGAAAAACTGTTTTTT. This encodes CASSSAGLNEKLFF. Full variable domain (missing parts from reference TRBV7-2 and TRBJ1-4): GAGVSQSPSNKVTEKGKDVELRCDPISGHTALYWYRQSLGQGLEFLIYFQGNSAPDKSGLPSDRFSAERTGGSVSTLTIQRTQQEDSAVYLCASSSAGLNEKLFFGSGTQLSVL.

This clone appeared once. V gene TRBV11-2 combines with J gene TRBJ2-1, with D hard to call. From germline, CDR1 is SGHAT and CDR2 FQNNGV. Trimming cost V 6 bases and J 5 bases, with 11 bases left between them. The CDR3 totals 13 residues. The CDR3 DNA is TGTGCCAGCAGATACGGGTCGGACAATGAGCAGTTCTTC. Translated, it gives CASRYGSDNEQFF.

The table lists this clone with a count of one. The chain uses TRBV27 and TRBJ2-1, with 9 bases matching TRBD2. Trimming cost V 6 bases and J 0 bases; bases outside gene matches: 15. Germline V gene lookup returns CDR1 MNHEY and CDR2 SMNVEV (reference sequence). This CDR3 has 19 residues. CDR3 amino acids: CASSPHKGGRADSYNEQFF. In DNA, the CDR3 is TGTGCCAGCAGCCCTCATAAGGGCGGGAGGGCCGACTCCTACAATGAGCAGTTCTTC.

V and J are TRBV4-2 and TRBJ2-3; TRBD1 matches at 7 bases. Losses at the gene ends were 4 bases for V and 2 bases for J; bases not matched to a gene: 6. CDR3 length: 15 amino acids. The germline V gene has CDR1 LGHNA and CDR2 YNFKEQ. The DNA for the CDR3 is TGTGCCAGCAGCCCTGGACAGGCCATCACAGATACGCAGTATTTT. Amino acids: CASSPGQAITDTQYF.

The chain couples TRBV27 to TRBJ2-7; possibly TRBD1 for D (6 bases). Trimming removed 5 bases from V and 2 bases from J, with 10 bases in between. Germline V lookup: CDR1 MNHEY, CDR2 SMNVEV (reference sequence). The CDR3 totals 13 residues. CDR3 sequence: CASSHRQAYEQYF. DNA of the CDR3: TGTGCCAGCAGTCATAGACAGGCCTACGAGCAGTACTTC.